A single sample is the source of the 27 T cell receptor beta chains below, sequenced in a study of human T cells and chemical hapten exposure. Stated time point: healthy volunteer bleed at 2 weeks. It was from unfractionated whole blood that total RNA was extracted. TCRdb analysed the RACE reads with MiXCR anew, one entry per CDR3 protein. The sample consists of tens of thousands of distinct CDR3 sequences, over 8% of them appearing once. Material for sequencing was whole blood. The receptors were gathered from a female donor in good health. Some clones in this sample may be carry-over from other donors' samples.

This chain joins TRBV12-3 or TRBV12-4 and TRBJ2-1; D remains ambiguous. The V gene lost 7 bases and the J gene lost 8 bases, with 12 bases spanning the gap. The CDR3 has 12 amino acids. CDR3 bases: TGTGCCAGCACCTTGGGTGGTCATGAGCAGTTCTTC. Amino acids: CASTLGGHEQFF.

This clonotype has at least ten counts. This chain links TRBV7-2 with TRBJ1-1; D remains unclear. The germline CDR1 and CDR2 sequences are SGHTA and FQGNSA. This CDR3 spans 14 amino acids. The V end was cut by 0 bases, the J end by 0 bases, with 5 bases between. The CDR3 reads CASSLAAVNTEAFF. In nucleotides, the CDR3 is TGTGCCAGCAGCTTAGCAGCCGTGAACACTGAAGCTTTCTTT.

This clonotype came up many times. The CDR3 loop is CSVDTTEAFF. DNA of the CDR3: TGCAGCGTTGACACAACTGAAGCTTTCTTT. The V call is TRBV29-1, the J call TRBJ1-1; D unclear. V was trimmed by 3 bases and J by 5 bases, leaving 4 bases between them. CDR3 length: 10 amino acids. Per germline, CDR1 SQVTM and CDR2 ANQGSEA.

About this clonotype itself: Because the CDR3's place on the DNA is in doubt, the DNA is left out and the CDR3 is given as listed by TCRdb. V is TRBV28 and J is TRBJ2-3; TRBD1, the table's D call, was not compared with the DNA. Germline CDR1 is MDHEN and CDR2 is SYDVKM. 16 amino acids form the CDR3, both terminal residues included. Here the CDR3 reads CASSSSGRLSTDTQYF.

The chain's CDR3 is CASSARGTSGRHDEQFF. The DNA for the CDR3 is TGTGCCAGCAGCGCCAGAGGCACTAGCGGGAGGCACGATGAGCAGTTCTTC. The genes are TRBV9 and TRBJ2-1; 12 nucleotides agree with TRBD2. Germline assignment: CDR1 SGDLS and CDR2 YYNGEE. This CDR3 has 17 residues. V lost 3 bases to trimming and J lost 8 bases; unmatched junction nucleotides: 12.

The sample holds one count of this clonotype. A read error is possible here, since a much larger clone lies one base away. The chain links TRBV4-1 to TRBJ2-5; the D gene is possibly TRBD2 (9 bases). Germline V gives CDR1 MGHRA, CDR2 YSYEKL. The V end lost 3 bases, the J end lost 5 bases, and 25 bases lay between the germline ends. The CDR3 length is 18 residues. The DNA of the CDR3 is TGCGCCAGCAGCCAGACCGCGACAGGGGTAGCGGGAGAGGAGACCCAGTACTTC. Translating gives CASSQTATGVAGEETQYF.

This clonotype has just a few counts. V gene TRBV29-1 combines with J gene TRBJ2-3; a possible D gene is TRBD2 (7 bases). The V gene lost 7 bases and the J gene lost 2 bases, with 22 bases spanning the gap. Germline CDR1 and CDR2: SQVTM and ANQGSEA. The CDR3 runs 16 residues. This CDR3 reads CSAEGGRGGSTDTQYF. DNA for the CDR3: TGCAGCGCCGAGGGGGGGCGGGGAGGGTCCACAGATACGCAGTATTTT.

This clonotype has at least ten counts. The chain uses TRBV29-1 and TRBJ1-1; a weak D match, TRBD1 (6 bases). Per germline, CDR1 SQVTM and CDR2 ANQGSEA. The CDR3 totals 13 residues. Trimming took 7 bases from V and 5 from J, leaving 17 bases between them. The CDR3 bases are TGCAGCGGCAGGGGAGGGGAGGGAACTGAAGCTTTCTTT. It is translated as CSGRGGEGTEAFF.

The chain recombines TRBV20-1 with TRBJ1-6, with 7 bases identical to TRBD1. The CDR3 sequence is 15 residues long. The V gene's germline CDR1 is DFQATT and CDR2 SNEGSKA (reference sequence). The junction had 15 bases not matched to a gene; V was cut back by 3 bases and J by 13 bases. CDR3 region: CSASGVGTANSPLHF. The CDR3 region has the DNA TGCAGTGCTAGCGGCGTTGGGACAGCGAACTCTCCCCTCCACTTT.

This clonotype appeared many times. The V and J genes are TRBV12-3 or TRBV12-4 and TRBJ2-1; D is uncertain. V lost 3 bases and J lost 16, with 13 bases in between. The CDR3 contains 11 residues. DNA of the CDR3: TGTGCCAGCAGTTTCGGAGAATCACTATTCTTC. It codes for CASSFGESLFF.

This clonotype was seen ten or more times. The CDR3 DNA sequence: TGTGCCAGCAGCTTAGAACTAGCGGGAGCCGGCACAGATACGCAGTATTTT. This codes for CASSLELAGAGTDTQYF. V and J are TRBV7-2 and TRBJ2-3; 11 nucleotides agree with TRBD2. Germline CDR1 is SGHTA and CDR2 is FQGNSA. After removal of 1 base from V and 1 base from J, the junction contained 4 bases not matched to a gene. There are 17 residues in the CDR3.

This clonotype turned up a few times. This chain uses TRBV12-3 or TRBV12-4 with TRBJ2-2; D possibly matches TRBD1 or TRBD2 (5 bases each). The CDR3 has 14 amino acids. V gave up 5 bases and J gave up 2 bases, with 9 bases separating them. In nucleotides, the CDR3 is TGTGCCAGCAGTATCAGGGACAACACCGGGGAGCTGTTTTTT. Translation gives CASSIRDNTGELFF.

This chain connects TRBV5-1 to TRBJ2-1, with TRBD2 matching 10 bases. This CDR3 spans 15 amino acids. From germline, CDR1 is SGHRS and CDR2 YFSETQ. Losses at the gene ends were 4 bases for V and 1 base for J; bases not matched to a gene: 2. The CDR3 DNA follows: TGCGCCAGCAGCCTAGCGGGAGAGTCCTACAATGAGCAGTTCTTC. It encodes CASSLAGESYNEQFF. Using reference TRBV5-1 and TRBJ2-1 for the parts outside the CDR3, the full variable domain is KAGVTQTPRYLIKTRGQQVTLSCSPISGHRSVSWYQQTPGQGLQFLFEYFSETQRNKGNFPGRFSGRQFSNSRSEMNVSTLELGDSALYLCASSLAGESYNEQFFGPGTRLTVL.

The gene calls are TRBV5-1 and TRBJ2-5; TRBD2 aligns across 11 bases. The CDR3 runs 16 residues. V trimming: 4 bases; J trimming: 3 bases; junction bases outside the gene matches: 8. The germline CDR1 and CDR2 sequences are SGHRS and YFSETQ. The CDR3 sequence: CASSDFSGRAEETQYF. In DNA, the CDR3 is TGCGCCAGCAGCGACTTTAGCGGGAGGGCCGAAGAGACCCAGTACTTC.

In this sample, this clonotype turned up a few times. The V and J genes are TRBV11-2 and TRBJ2-3; 11 bases fit TRBD2. V lost 3 bases, J lost 0 bases, and 5 bases stayed unmatched. The CDR3 sequence is 17 residues long. Germline assignment: CDR1 SGHAT and CDR2 FQNNGV. Written as DNA, the CDR3 is TGTGCCAGCAGCTTTCCCGGGACTAGCGGAAGCACAGATACGCAGTATTTT. Protein: CASSFPGTSGSTDTQYF.

This chain uses TRBV5-1 with TRBJ1-2, with D perhaps matching TRBD1 (5 bases). The germline V gene has CDR1 SGHRS and CDR2 YFSETQ. V lost 4 bases, J lost 4 bases, and 17 bases lay in between. CDR3 length: 15 residues. This CDR3 reads CASSPAGRGSYGYTF. In nucleotides, the CDR3 is TGCGCCAGCAGCCCCGCGGGGCGGGGGAGCTATGGCTACACCTTC. Supplemented by reference TRBV5-1 and TRBJ1-2, the full variable domain reads KAGVTQTPRYLIKTRGQQVTLSCSPISGHRSVSWYQQTPGQGLQFLFEYFSETQRNKGNFPGRFSGRQFSNSRSEMNVSTLELGDSALYLCASSPAGRGSYGYTFGSGTRLTVV.

V and J are TRBV7-2 and TRBJ2-7, with D possibly matching TRBD1 (6 bases). Germline V gene data show CDR1 as SGHTA and CDR2 as FQGNSA. V lost 0 bases and J 4 bases, leaving 22 bases between the germline ends. CDR3 length: 18 residues. The CDR3 is CASSLALTGTPSAYEQYF. CDR3 nucleotide sequence: TGTGCCAGCAGCTTAGCTTTAACCGGGACACCGAGTGCTTACGAGCAGTACTTC.

The chain couples TRBV6-6 to TRBJ2-1; weak D call: TRBD1 (7 bases). Germline assignment: CDR1 MNHNY and CDR2 SVGAGI (reference sequence). The CDR3 is 16 amino acids. V was cut by 0 bases and J by 2 bases, with 11 bases left in between. This CDR3 is CASSYSAGGTYNEQFF. The CDR3, as DNA: TGTGCCAGCAGTTACTCGGCAGGGGGGACCTACAATGAGCAGTTCTTC.

This clonotype has ten or more counts. CDR3 protein: CSEAPRVNTEAFF. The CDR3 DNA reads as TGCAGTGAGGCCCCACGGGTTAACACTGAAGCTTTCTTT. The V call is TRBV20-1, the J call TRBJ1-1, with unresolved D. Germline CDR1 DFQATT, CDR2 SNEGSKA (reference sequence). The ends were cut back, 7 bases at V and 2 bases at J, with 14 bases in the middle. The CDR3 sequence is 13 residues long.

J is TRBJ1-2 and V is TRBV19; possible D gene TRBD1, 5 bases. The CDR3 extends over 13 amino acids. The germline V gene encodes CDR1 LNHDA and CDR2 SQIVND (reference sequence). Between the trimmed V and J ends, which lost 1 base and 4 bases, there was a span of 7 bases. The CDR3 nucleotides are TGTGCCAGTAGTATAGCAGGGACCTATGGCTACACCTTC. Translated, it gives CASSIAGTYGYTF.

This clonotype was seen a few times. The chain has TRBV3-1 and TRBJ2-3; 12 positions match TRBD2. Germline assignment: CDR1 LGHDT and CDR2 YNNKEL (reference sequence). The V and J ends lost 0 bases and 0 bases, in that order; junction bases with no gene match: 7. The CDR3 is 19 amino acids. Here the CDR3 reads CASSQDRLAGGPSTDTQYF. CDR3 in DNA: TGTGCCAGCAGCCAAGATCGGCTAGCGGGAGGGCCGAGCACAGATACGCAGTATTTT.

This clonotype was recorded many times. The chain uses TRBV28 and TRBJ2-5, with D perhaps TRBD2 (6 bases). Trimming pared 4 bases from V and 2 bases from J, leaving 17 bases between. Germline V gene data show CDR1 as MDHEN and CDR2 as SYDVKM. The CDR3 has 16 amino acids. Here the CDR3 DNA reads TGTGCCAGCAGTTATCCCCGGAGGGATCTTCAAGAGACCCAGTACTTC. It yields the protein CASSYPRRDLQETQYF. Complete variable domain (other parts from reference TRBV28 and TRBJ2-5): DVKVTQSSRYLVKRTGEKVFLECVQDMDHENMFWYRQDPGLGLRLIYFSYDVKMKEKGDIPEGYSVSREKKERFSLILESASTNQTSMYLCASSYPRRDLQETQYFGPGTRLLVL.

V is TRBV14 and J is TRBJ1-1; D is uncertain. Trimming left V 4 bases short and J 2 bases short, with 8 bases between. The CDR3 sequence is 13 residues long. CDR1 is SGHDN, CDR2 FVKESK, per germline. CDR3 protein: CASSLTDNTEAFF. CDR3 coding DNA: TGTGCCAGCAGCCTAACAGATAACACTGAAGCTTTCTTT.

V usage is TRBV14 and J usage is TRBJ2-7; 12 bases match TRBD2. The CDR3 is 14 residues long. The germline V gene has CDR1 SGHDN and CDR2 FVKESK. Trimming removed 5 bases from V and 10 bases from J; junction bases left unmatched: 9. The CDR3 loop reads CASSKPTSGGFQYF. DNA for the CDR3: TGTGCCAGCAGCAAGCCGACTAGCGGGGGATTTCAGTACTTC.

The V and J genes are TRBV12-3 or TRBV12-4 and TRBJ2-1; 8 nucleotides agree with TRBD1. The CDR3 spans 13 residues. Trimming took 6 bases from V and 9 from J; bases not matched to a gene: 7. DNA of the CDR3: TGTGCCAGCAGCCGGGACAGGATTGGTGAGCAGTTCTTC. This gives the protein CASSRDRIGEQFF.

The table lists this clonotype with many counts. The gene calls are TRBV20-1 and TRBJ2-3; D assignment may be TRBD1 or TRBD2 (5 bases each). V gave up 5 bases and J gave up 0 bases, with 15 bases separating them. Germline V lookup: CDR1 DFQATT, CDR2 SNEGSKA (reference sequence). This CDR3 region has 15 residues. This CDR3 is CSAAPRDGSTDTQYF. CDR3 DNA: TGCAGTGCTGCTCCCCGGGACGGAAGCACAGATACGCAGTATTTT.

There are a few counts of this clonotype. The rearrangement links TRBV7-9 to TRBJ1-1, with a weak D call TRBD1 (6 bases). The CDR3 is made up of 15 amino acids. Trimming pared 2 bases from V and 0 bases from J, leaving 10 bases between. Per the germline V gene, CDR1 is SEHNR and CDR2 is FQNEAQ (reference sequence). The CDR3: CASSLMGGLNTEAFF. CDR3 DNA sequence: TGTGCCAGCAGCTTAATGGGGGGGCTGAACACTGAAGCTTTCTTT.